This T cell receptor (beta chain) was sequenced for a study of T cell repertoires in cytomegalovirus infection. Regarding the study as a whole: Based on cumulative public TCR beta family frequency, carriers of CMV plus the relevant HLA were identified.

Worth noting for this clonotype: Its target is not known.

One entry per CDR3 protein results from TCRdb running MiXCR on the reads. Here the sample spans some 400,000 distinct CDR3 sequences, 15% to 20% being singletons. The CDR3 is 14 residues long. Between the trimmed V and J ends, which lost 3 bases and 11 bases, there was a span of 17 bases. Sequencing used PBMCs. This rearrangement joins TRBV12-3 or TRBV12-4 to TRBJ1-5; D call uncertain. This receptor was identified in a human donor in good health (CMV status not recorded). Some clones in this sample may be carry-over from other donors' samples. CDR3 in amino acids: CASSLTPEPSTQHF. The CDR3 coding sequence is TGTGCCAGCAGTTTGACCCCCGAACCATCTACCCAGCATTTT.